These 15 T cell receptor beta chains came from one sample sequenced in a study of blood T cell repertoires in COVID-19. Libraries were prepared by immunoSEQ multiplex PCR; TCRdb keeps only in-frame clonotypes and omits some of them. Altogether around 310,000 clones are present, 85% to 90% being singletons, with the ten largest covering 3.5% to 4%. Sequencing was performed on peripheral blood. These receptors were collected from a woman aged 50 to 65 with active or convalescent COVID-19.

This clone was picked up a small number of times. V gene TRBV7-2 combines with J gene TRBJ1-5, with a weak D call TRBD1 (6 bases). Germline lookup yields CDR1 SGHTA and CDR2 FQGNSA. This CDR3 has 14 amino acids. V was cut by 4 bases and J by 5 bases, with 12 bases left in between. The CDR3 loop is CASSSGTRYQPQHF. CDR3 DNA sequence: TGTGCCAGCAGCTCCGGGACAAGGTATCAGCCCCAGCATTTT.

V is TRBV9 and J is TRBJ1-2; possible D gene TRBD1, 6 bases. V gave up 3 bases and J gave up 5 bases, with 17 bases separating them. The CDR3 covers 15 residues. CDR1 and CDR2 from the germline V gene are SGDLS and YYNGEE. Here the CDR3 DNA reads TGTGCCAGCAGCGCTACGACAGGAACCCTATATGGCTACACCTTC. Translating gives CASSATTGTLYGYTF.

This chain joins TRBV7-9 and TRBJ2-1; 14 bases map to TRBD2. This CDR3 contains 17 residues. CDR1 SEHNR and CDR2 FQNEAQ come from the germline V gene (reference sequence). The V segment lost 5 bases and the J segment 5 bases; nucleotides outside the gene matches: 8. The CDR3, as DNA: TGTGCCAGCAGCCGGACTAGCGGGGGGATAAAGGACAATGAGCAGTTCTTC. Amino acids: CASSRTSGGIKDNEQFF.

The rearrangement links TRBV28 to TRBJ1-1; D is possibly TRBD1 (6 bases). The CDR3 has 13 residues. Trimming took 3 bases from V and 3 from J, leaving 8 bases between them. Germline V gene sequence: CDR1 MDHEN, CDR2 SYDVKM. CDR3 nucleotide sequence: TGTGCCAGCAGTTTTAACAGGGACACTGAAGCTTTCTTT. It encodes CASSFNRDTEAFF.

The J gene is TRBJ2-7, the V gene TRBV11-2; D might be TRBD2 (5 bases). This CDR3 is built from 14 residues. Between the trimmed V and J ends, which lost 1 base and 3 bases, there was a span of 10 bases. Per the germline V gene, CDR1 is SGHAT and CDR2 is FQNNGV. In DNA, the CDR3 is TGTGCCAGCAGCTTAGCCCTAGCCGGCTACGAGCAGTACTTC. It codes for CASSLALAGYEQYF.

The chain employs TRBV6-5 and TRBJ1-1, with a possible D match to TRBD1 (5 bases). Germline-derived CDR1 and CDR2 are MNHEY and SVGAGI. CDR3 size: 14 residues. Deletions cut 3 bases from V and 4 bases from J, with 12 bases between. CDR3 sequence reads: CASSYGAGPTEAFF. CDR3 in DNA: TGTGCCAGCAGTTATGGGGCAGGGCCCACTGAAGCTTTCTTT.

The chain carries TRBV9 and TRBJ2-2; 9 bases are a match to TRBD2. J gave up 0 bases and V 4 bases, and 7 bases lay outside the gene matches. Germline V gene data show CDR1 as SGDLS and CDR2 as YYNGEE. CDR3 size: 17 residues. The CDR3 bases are TGTGCCAGCAGCCGCCGGGCGGGAGGGGCGAACACCGGGGAGCTGTTTTTT. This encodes CASSRRAGGANTGELFF.

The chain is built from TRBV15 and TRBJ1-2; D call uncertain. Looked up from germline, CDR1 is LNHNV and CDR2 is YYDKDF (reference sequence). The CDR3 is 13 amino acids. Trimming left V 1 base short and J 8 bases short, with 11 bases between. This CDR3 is CATSRANSQGYTF. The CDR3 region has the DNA TGTGCCACCAGCAGAGCAAACAGCCAAGGCTACACCTTC.

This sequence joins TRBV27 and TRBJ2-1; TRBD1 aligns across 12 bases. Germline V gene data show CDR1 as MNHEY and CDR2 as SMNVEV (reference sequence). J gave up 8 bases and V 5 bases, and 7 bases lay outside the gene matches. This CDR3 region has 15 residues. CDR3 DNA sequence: TGTGCCAGCAGTCTCCCGGGACAGGGGGCCCATGAGCAGTTCTTC. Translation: CASSLPGQGAHEQFF.

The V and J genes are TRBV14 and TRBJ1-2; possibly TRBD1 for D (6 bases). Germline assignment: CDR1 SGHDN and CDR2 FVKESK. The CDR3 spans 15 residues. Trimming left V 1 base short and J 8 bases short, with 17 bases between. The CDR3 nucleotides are TGTGCCAGCAGCCAAGTCTCAGCGGGGGCCGCGGGCTACACCTTC. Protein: CASSQVSAGAAGYTF.

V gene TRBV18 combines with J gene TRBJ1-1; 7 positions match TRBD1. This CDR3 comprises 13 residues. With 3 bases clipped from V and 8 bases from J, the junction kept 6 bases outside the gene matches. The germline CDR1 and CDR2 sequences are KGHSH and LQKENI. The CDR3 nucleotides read TGTGCCAGCTCACCGGGACAGACTTCCGAAGCTTTCTTT. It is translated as CASSPGQTSEAFF. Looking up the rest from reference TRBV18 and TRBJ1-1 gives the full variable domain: NAGVMQNPRHLVRRRGQEARLRCSPMKGHSHVYWYRQLPEEGLKFMVYLQKENIIDESGMPKERFSAEFPKEGPSILRIQQVVRGDSAAYFCASSPGQTSEAFFGQGTRLTVV.

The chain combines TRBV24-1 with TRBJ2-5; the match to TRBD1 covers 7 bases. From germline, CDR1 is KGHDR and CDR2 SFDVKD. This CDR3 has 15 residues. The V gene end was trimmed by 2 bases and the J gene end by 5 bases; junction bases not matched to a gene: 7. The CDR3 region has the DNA TGTGCCACCAGTGATTCACAGGGGAGTCGGGAGACCCAGTACTTC. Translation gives CATSDSQGSRETQYF.

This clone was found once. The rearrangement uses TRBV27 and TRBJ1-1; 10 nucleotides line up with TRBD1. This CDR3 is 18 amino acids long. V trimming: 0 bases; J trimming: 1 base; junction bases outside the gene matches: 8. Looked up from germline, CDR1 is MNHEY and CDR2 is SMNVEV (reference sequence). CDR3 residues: CASSLSSYDRGPNTEAFF. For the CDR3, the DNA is TGTGCCAGCAGTTTATCCTCTTATGACAGGGGGCCGAACACTGAAGCTTTCTTT.

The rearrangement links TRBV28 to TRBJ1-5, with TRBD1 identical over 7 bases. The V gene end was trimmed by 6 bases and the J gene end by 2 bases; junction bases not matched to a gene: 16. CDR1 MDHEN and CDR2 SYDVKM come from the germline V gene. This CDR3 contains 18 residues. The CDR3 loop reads CASSLGRGYRGGNQPQHF. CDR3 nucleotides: TGTGCCAGCAGCCTAGGACGGGGTTACAGGGGTGGCAATCAGCCCCAGCATTTT. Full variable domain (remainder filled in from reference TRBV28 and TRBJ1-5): DVKVTQSSRYLVKRTGEKVFLECVQDMDHENMFWYRQDPGLGLRLIYFSYDVKMKEKGDIPEGYSVSREKKERFSLILESASTNQTSMYLCASSLGRGYRGGNQPQHFGDGTRLSIL.

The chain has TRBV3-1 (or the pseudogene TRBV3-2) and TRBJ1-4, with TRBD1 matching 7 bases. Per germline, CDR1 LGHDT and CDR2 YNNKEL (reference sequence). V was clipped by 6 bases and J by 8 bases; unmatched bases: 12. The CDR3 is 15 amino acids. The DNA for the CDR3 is TGTGCCAGCAGGCCAAAGGCGGGACAGACAGAAAAACTGTTTTTT. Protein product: CASRPKAGQTEKLFF.